Described below is a single T cell receptor (beta chain) sequence and its context. There is no known antigen for this receptor. No base quality information exists; no much larger clone differs at one position. The data stem from a study of blood T cell repertoires in COVID-19 (dated by TCRdb to the early 2020s). A note on the overall study: The collaborator samples originated in the United States, Italy and Spain and spanned the acute and convalescent phases of COVID-19. The prospective study material was composed of cDNA or gDNA derived from T cells, B-cell-depleted T cells, or PBMCs. Subjects who had been exposed to COVID-19, were actively infected with it, or had recovered from it provided the deeply sampled blood TCRbeta repertoires that made up the dataset. A freely available public database, intended as a resource for researchers studying the immune response to SARS-CoV-2, is where the repertoires were released. The samples were drawn from the first 160 participants of the ongoing ImmuneRACE study and from some 1,300 subjects provided by 6 global collaborators. The sample metadata nearly always contained a de-identified subject ID, COVID-19 status, age in years and sex. Where HLA class I and class II types were available, the types were taken from metadata supplied by the sample provider, not from assay-based typing.

Participants in the prospective study were aged roughly 18 to 100 years, lived in some 24 United States geographic areas, and enrolled through a virtual design. In the prospective study, cohorts were assigned on the basis of participant-reported clinical history obtained from a screening survey and a study questionnaire. Recovered participants in ImmuneRACE Cohort 3 were defined by two consecutive negative NP/OP PCR tests, clearance by a healthcare professional, or resolution of symptoms. In the prospective study, whole blood, serum and a nasopharyngeal or oropharyngeal swab were collected from each participant by mobile phlebotomists. Prospective study participants could optionally give additional blood draws and questionnaires over an approximately two-month period. Before DNA extraction, blood samples from the prospective study were shipped at room temperature or frozen. General study outcomes and caveats: Clinical and demographic metadata were provided uncurated, with the amount varying by source and participant.

Counted from cysteine to phenylalanine, this CDR3 has 14 amino acids. Just CDR3 DNA is preserved here, 42 bases in frame from base 1. CDR1 and CDR2, looked up from the germline V gene, are SGHRS and YFSETQ. V drops 1 base and J drops 5 bases, leaving 13 bases in between. TCRbeta CDR3 regions were amplified from genomic DNA by means of the immunoSEQ Assay, a bias-controlled multiplex PCR. In the source study's methods: Nucleated cell counts per sample were estimated from amplification of reference gene primers within the assay. To quantify the absolute abundance of each unique TCRbeta CDR3 rearrangement, sequence reads were collapsed and filtered. Productive Simpson clonality was computed per sample as the square root of Simpson's diversity index over productive rearrangements. Entries here come from immuneACCESS through TCRdb and include only in-frame sequences with V and J called. Some clones fail to appear in such tables; in the studies checked, an unresolved V gene covers under half of the shortfall, and the cause of the remainder is unknown. The V and J calls and clone size are taken from that table; D and trimming were inferred from the DNA. This sample has 310,000 or so clones in its table, and 85% to 90% of those were observed once. Roughly 10% of the sample is taken by the ten largest.

This TCR came from a woman between 18 and 30 years old who had recovered from COVID-19. Recombination connected TRBV5-1 to TRBJ2-7, with a weak D call of TRBD2 (6 bases match). The sample was PBMCs or T cells enriched from blood (not recorded which). Here the CDR3 is given as CASSLTGGSDEQYF. The DNA reads TGCGCCAGCAGCTTGACCGGGGGATCGGACGAGCAGTACTTC.